The 20 T cell receptor beta chains reported below all come from one sample, sequenced in a study of T cells in Graves' hyperthyroidism and ophthalmopathy. Using RNA transcripts as the source, TCR beta CDR3 regions were amplified. HTBI primers were employed in a first-round RT-PCR of the TCR CDR3. TCRdb re-derived calls from the multiplex PCR reads in MiXCR, one entry per CDR3 protein. The sample carries approximately 630,000 distinct CDR3 sequences, roughly 15% recorded once. The sequenced sample was blood. These receptors all come from a woman aged 25 to 39 with Graves' hyperthyroidism.

This clonotype came up many times. This chain connects TRBV7-2 to TRBJ1-6; D perhaps matches TRBD1 (6 bases). The V end was cut by 4 bases, the J end by 7 bases, with 11 bases between. Germline lookup yields CDR1 SGHTA and CDR2 FQGNSA. This CDR3 contains 14 residues. CDR3 amino acids: CASSSSQGNSPLHF. CDR3 DNA sequence: TGTGCCAGCAGCTCGAGCCAGGGGAATTCACCCCTCCACTTT.

Ten or more counts support this clonotype. The junction departs from germline at one end; a sequencing error may be responsible. The gene calls are TRBV7-8 and TRBJ1-1; perhaps TRBD1 as D (6 bases). The germline V gene has CDR1 SGHVS and CDR2 FQNEAQ. This CDR3 has 16 residues. DNA for the CDR3: TGTGCCAGCAGCCTAGCACGGACAGCCATGAACACTGAAGCTTTCTTT. This gives the protein CASSLARTAMNTEAFF.

The chain couples TRBV9 to TRBJ2-2, with D perhaps TRBD1 (5 bases). This CDR3 is built from 16 residues. Germline V gene sequence: CDR1 SGDLS, CDR2 YYNGEE. V shed 4 bases and J shed 7 bases, with 20 bases lying between them. The CDR3 DNA reads TGTGCCAGCAGCCCACGAGGCAGGGTGGGCGACGGGGAGCTGTTTTTT. The encoded protein is CASSPRGRVGDGELFF.

This clonotype has a handful of counts. The chain carries TRBV11-3 and TRBJ1-1, with TRBD1 as a possible D gene (6 bases). The V end lost 3 bases, the J end lost 6 bases, and 23 bases lay between the germline ends. This CDR3 region has 17 residues. Germline V gene sequence: CDR1 SGHNT, CDR2 YENEEA. The CDR3 loop is CASSFSPRNDRRPEAFF. The CDR3 region has the DNA TGTGCCAGCAGCTTCTCACCCCGAAACGACAGGCGCCCTGAAGCTTTCTTT.

The table lists this clonotype with many counts. The genes are TRBV7-2 and TRBJ2-3; 8 positions agree with TRBD2. Germline V CDR1 and CDR2: SGHTA, FQGNSA. Trimming at V came to 6 bases and at J to 3 bases, leaving 5 bases not matched to a gene. CDR3 length: 14 amino acids. The CDR3 loop is CASSFGGRTDTQYF. CDR3 sequence (DNA): TGTGCCAGCAGTTTTGGCGGGAGGACAGATACGCAGTATTTT.

This clonotype was found many times. The chain joins TRBV6-2 or TRBV6-3 to TRBJ2-7, with 7 bases that match TRBD2. Germline values: CDR1 MNHEY, CDR2 SVGEGT. The V and J ends lost 2 bases and 2 bases, in that order; junction bases with no gene match: 6. The CDR3 is 15 amino acids. Here the CDR3 reads CASSYGLVGTYEQYF. CDR3 sequence (DNA): TGTGCCAGCAGTTACGGACTAGTTGGGACCTACGAGCAGTACTTC.

V is TRBV19 and J is TRBJ1-2; no reliable D call. The CDR3 has 10 amino acids. Germline CDR1 is LNHDA and CDR2 is SQIVND (reference sequence). The germline V and J ends were trimmed by 10 bases and 8 bases, with 11 bases remaining between them. CDR3: CATNLGGYTF. The CDR3 DNA follows: TGTGCCACGAATCTTGGGGGCTACACCTTC.

This clonotype was counted many times. CDR3: CASSLGGGSFANEQFF. The CDR3 nucleotides are TGTGCCAGCAGCTTGGGCGGCGGGAGCTTCGCGAATGAGCAGTTCTTC. The chain uses TRBV5-4 and TRBJ2-1; 7 bases fit TRBD2. Germline assignment: CDR1 SGHNT and CDR2 YYREEE (reference sequence). V was pared by 0 bases and J by 7 bases, with 10 bases of the junction left unmatched. CDR3 size: 16 residues.

This clonotype showed up many times. The chain has TRBV20-1 and TRBJ2-7; D may be TRBD2 (6 bases). CDR3 length equals 13 residues. The ends were cut back, 3 bases at V and 2 bases at J, with 11 bases in the middle. The V gene's germline CDR1 is DFQATT and CDR2 SNEGSKA (reference sequence). CDR3 coding DNA: TGCAGTGCTAGTGGTAGCGGACCCTACGAGCAGTACTTC. Its translation: CSASGSGPYEQYF.

This clonotype was counted many times. The J gene is TRBJ1-1, the V gene TRBV10-3, with 9 bases identical to TRBD1. Germline loops: CDR1 ENHRY, CDR2 SYGVKD. V was clipped by 6 bases and J by 1 base; unmatched bases: 3. The CDR3 runs 14 residues. In DNA, the CDR3 is TGTGCCATCAGGACGGACAGGGGGAACACTGAAGCTTTCTTT. Its translation: CAIRTDRGNTEAFF.

This rearrangement joins TRBV7-3 to TRBJ1-1, with 7 positions matching TRBD1. The CDR3 has 13 amino acids. Germline trimming cut 3 bases from V and 6 bases from J; bases unmatched to any gene: 4. Germline lookup yields CDR1 SGHTA and CDR2 FQGTGA. The CDR3 region is CASSLTGQAEAFF. The CDR3 DNA sequence: TGTGCCAGCAGCTTGACAGGGCAAGCTGAAGCTTTCTTT.

This clonotype has at least ten counts. The chain combines TRBV28 with TRBJ1-1; D gene ambiguous. CDR3 length: 14 amino acids. V gave up 1 base and J gave up 4 bases, with 10 bases separating them. CDR1 and CDR2 from the germline V gene are MDHEN and SYDVKM. The CDR3 protein is CASSLLSVGTEAFF. Written as DNA, the CDR3 is TGTGCCAGCAGTTTATTATCCGTCGGCACTGAAGCTTTCTTT. The variable domain in full, with the rest retrieved from reference TRBV28 and TRBJ1-1, is DVKVTQSSRYLVKRTGEKVFLECVQDMDHENMFWYRQDPGLGLRLIYFSYDVKMKEKGDIPEGYSVSREKKERFSLILESASTNQTSMYLCASSLLSVGTEAFFGQGTRLTVV.

V and J are TRBV7-6 and TRBJ2-7; 7 nucleotides match TRBD2. The ends lost 5 bases at V and 2 bases at J; junction bases unmatched: 9. In germline, CDR1 is SGHVS, CDR2 FNYEAQ. The CDR3 is 15 residues long. CDR3: CASSREQRGTYEQYF. CDR3 nucleotides: TGTGCCAGCAGCCGGGAGCAGCGGGGAACCTACGAGCAGTACTTC.

The rearrangement uses TRBV20-1 and TRBJ2-1; D could derive from TRBD1 or TRBD2 (6 bases each). The V end was cut by 1 base, the J end by 0 bases, with 19 bases between. This CDR3 has 18 residues. Germline assignment: CDR1 DFQATT and CDR2 SNEGSKA (reference sequence). The CDR3 protein is CSARVSRRRGFSYNEQFF. The DNA of the CDR3 is TGCAGTGCTAGAGTTAGTAGGAGGAGGGGGTTCTCCTACAATGAGCAGTTCTTC.

This clonotype was observed many times. This chain uses TRBV7-2 with TRBJ2-1; D is ambiguous. V lost 6 bases, J lost 6 bases, and 15 bases lay in between. The CDR3 is made up of 14 amino acids. Germline loops: CDR1 SGHTA, CDR2 FQGNSA. The CDR3 DNA reads TGTGCCAGCAGTTACCAGACCCAGCCCAATGAGCAGTTCTTC. Translation: CASSYQTQPNEQFF.

This clonotype was found a few times. This chain joins TRBV7-2 and TRBJ1-2; TRBD1 is a possible D gene (5 bases). This CDR3 region has 16 residues. V gave up 1 base and J gave up 8 bases, with 20 bases separating them. Germline V gene lookup returns CDR1 SGHTA and CDR2 FQGNSA. In nucleotides, the CDR3 is TGTGCCAGCAGCTTAGATCGGAACGCAGGGAATAGCGGCTACACCTTC. It specifies CASSLDRNAGNSGYTF.

This clonotype appeared many times. V and J are TRBV12-3 or TRBV12-4 and TRBJ1-6, with 8 bases lining up with TRBD1. This CDR3 spans 14 amino acids. Unmatched junction bases numbered 8, after V lost 6 bases and J lost 10 bases. The CDR3 here is CASRSGGAGSPLHF. CDR3 nucleotide sequence: TGTGCCAGCAGATCAGGGGGCGCAGGATCACCCCTCCACTTT.

This clonotype was counted ten times or more. This chain connects TRBV7-3 to TRBJ2-1, with 8 bases identical to TRBD2. Germline loops: CDR1 SGHTA, CDR2 FQGTGA. Unmatched junction bases numbered 9, after V lost 4 bases and J lost 10 bases. The CDR3 runs 14 residues. CDR3 region: CASSSFSGVQEQFF. As DNA, the CDR3 is TGTGCCAGCAGCTCTTTTAGCGGGGTACAAGAGCAGTTCTTC.

This clonotype has more than one count but fewer than ten. The chain employs TRBV24-1 and TRBJ2-3; TRBD1 is a possible D gene (5 bases). The V gene's germline CDR1 is KGHDR and CDR2 SFDVKD. The CDR3 totals 14 residues. Trimming left V 0 bases short and J 3 bases short, with 6 bases between. The CDR3 sequence is CATSDLGATDTQYF. The DNA for the CDR3 is TGTGCCACCAGTGATTTGGGGGCGACAGATACGCAGTATTTT.

This clonotype was seen at least ten times. The chain employs TRBV5-1 and TRBJ2-3, with a possible D match to TRBD1 (6 bases). Trimming took off 4 bases at V and 4 bases at J, with 19 bases between the two ends. This CDR3 is 16 amino acids long. The germline V gene has CDR1 SGHRS and CDR2 YFSETQ. In DNA, the CDR3 is TGCGCCAGCAGCCCCTCCGCGGACAGCTTCGCAGATACGCAGTATTTT. Translation gives CASSPSADSFADTQYF. The full variable domain, its missing parts supplied by reference TRBV5-1 and TRBJ2-3, is KAGVTQTPRYLIKTRGQQVTLSCSPISGHRSVSWYQQTPGQGLQFLFEYFSETQRNKGNFPGRFSGRQFSNSRSEMNVSTLELGDSALYLCASSPSADSFADTQYFGPGTRLTVL.